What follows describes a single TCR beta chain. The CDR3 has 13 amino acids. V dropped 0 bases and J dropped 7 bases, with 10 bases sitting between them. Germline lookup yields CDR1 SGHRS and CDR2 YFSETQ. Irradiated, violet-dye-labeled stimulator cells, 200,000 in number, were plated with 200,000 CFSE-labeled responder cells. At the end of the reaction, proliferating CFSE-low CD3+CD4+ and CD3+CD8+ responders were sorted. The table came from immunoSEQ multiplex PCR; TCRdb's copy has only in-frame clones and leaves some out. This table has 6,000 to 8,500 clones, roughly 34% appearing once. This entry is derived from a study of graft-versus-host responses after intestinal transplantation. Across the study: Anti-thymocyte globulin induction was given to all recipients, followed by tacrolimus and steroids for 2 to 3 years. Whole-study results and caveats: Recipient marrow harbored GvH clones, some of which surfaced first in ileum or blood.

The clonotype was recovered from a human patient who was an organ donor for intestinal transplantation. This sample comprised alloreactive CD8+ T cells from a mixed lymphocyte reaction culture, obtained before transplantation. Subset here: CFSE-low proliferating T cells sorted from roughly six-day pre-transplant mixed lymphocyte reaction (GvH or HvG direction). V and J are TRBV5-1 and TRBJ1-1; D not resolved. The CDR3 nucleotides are TGCGCCAGCAGCTTGGACAGTGATTATGAAGCTTTCTTT. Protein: CASSLDSDYEAFF.